The next 25 T cell receptor beta chains were all read from a single sample in a study of cytomegalovirus exposure and HLA in healthy donors (dated by TCRdb to 2016 to 2017). Library creation used the immunoSEQ multiplex PCR assay. For the multiplex PCR, a mixture combining 60 forward primers for TCR Vbeta segments and 13 reverse primers for TCR Jbeta segments was used. Held by TCRdb, this immuneACCESS table contains in-frame sequences only and omits some clones. Under half of the omission traces to an unresolved V gene where checked; the cause of the rest is unknown. The sample table records some 180,000 clones; 60% to 85% of these occur just once. Roughly 2.8% of the sample is in the top ten clones. The sample consisted of PBMCs. These receptors were obtained from a male donor in good health and CMV-seronegative.

V is TRBV7-2 and J is TRBJ1-4; D unresolved. The length of the CDR3 is 13 residues. Between the trimmed V and J ends, which lost 1 base and 5 bases, there was a span of 5 bases. Per germline, CDR1 SGHTA and CDR2 FQGNSA. This chain's CDR3 is CASSLGQNEKLFF. CDR3 sequence (DNA): TGTGCCAGCAGCTTAGGACAAAATGAAAAACTGTTTTTT.

The genes are TRBV7-3 and TRBJ1-2, with unresolved D. V lost 6 bases, J lost 8 bases, and 16 bases lay in between. The CDR3 spans 13 residues. The germline V gene has CDR1 SGHTA and CDR2 FQGTGA. CDR3 loop: CASSLQEGKGYTF. CDR3 sequence (DNA): TGTGCCAGCAGTCTTCAGGAGGGAAAGGGCTACACCTTC.

This chain connects TRBV6-1 to TRBJ1-5; D call uncertain. The CDR3 loop spans 13 amino acids. V shed 11 bases and J shed 7 bases, with 18 bases lying between them. Germline V lookup: CDR1 MNHNS, CDR2 SASEGT. CDR3: CAGAGSGNQPQHF. The CDR3 DNA sequence: TGTGCCGGAGCAGGCTCCGGGAACCAGCCCCAGCATTTT.

This CDR3 is CASEGAATNEKLFF. As DNA, the CDR3 is TGTGCCAGCGAGGGGGCTGCAACTAATGAAAAACTGTTTTTT. The chain couples TRBV6-6 to TRBJ1-4, with 7 bases identical to TRBD1. This CDR3 region has 14 residues. The germline CDR1 and CDR2 sequences are MNHNY and SVGAGI (reference sequence). Trimming took 8 bases from V and 0 from J; bases not matched to a gene: 3.

CDR3 in DNA: TGCACCAGCAGCCCACAGGGAAGTCTCTACGAGCAGTACTTC. Residues: CTSSPQGSLYEQYF. The V call is TRBV1, the J call TRBJ2-7; TRBD1 is taken as the D call from the table, unchecked against the DNA. TRBV1 is termed a pseudogene. This CDR3 spans 14 amino acids.

The CDR3 reads CASEQGAGYGYTF. CDR3 DNA sequence: TGTGCCAGTGAACAGGGGGCGGGGTATGGCTACACCTTC. The chain links TRBV6-5 to TRBJ1-2, with 9 bases matching TRBD1. This CDR3 region has 13 residues. The J segment lost 5 bases and the V segment lost 9 bases, leaving 7 bases of the junction unmatched. Germline V gene lookup returns CDR1 MNHEY and CDR2 SVGAGI.

The gene calls are TRBV2 and TRBJ1-1, with TRBD1 identical over 8 bases. The CDR3 is 17 amino acids. CDR1 SNHLY and CDR2 FYNNEI come from the germline V gene. J was trimmed by 3 bases and V by 8 bases; bases with no gene match: 17. In nucleotides, the CDR3 is TGTGCCAGCTCCTCCTCGCGGGCAGGGGGCGCAGACACTGAAGCTTTCTTT. It codes for CASSSSRAGGADTEAFF. The full variable domain, completed using reference TRBV2 and TRBJ1-1, is EPEVTQTPSHQVTQMGQEVILRCVPISNHLYFYWYRQILGQKVEFLVSFYNNEISEKSEIFDDQFSVERPDGSNFTLKIRSTKLEDSAMYFCASSSSRAGGADTEAFFGQGTRLTVV.

The chain links TRBV27 to TRBJ1-6; D is undetermined. Germline V gene lookup returns CDR1 MNHEY and CDR2 SMNVEV (reference sequence). The V end was cut by 3 bases, the J end by 9 bases, with 6 bases between. The CDR3 has 12 residues. The CDR3 here is CASSFGLSPLHF. As DNA, the CDR3 is TGTGCCAGCAGTTTTGGGCTTTCACCCCTCCACTTT.

Ten or more counts support this clone. The chain couples TRBV6-5 to TRBJ2-3, with TRBD2 matching 7 bases. Germline V lookup: CDR1 MNHEY, CDR2 SVGAGI. This CDR3 is 11 amino acids long. Germline trimming cut 8 bases from V and 4 bases from J; bases unmatched to any gene: 0. The CDR3 sequence: CASGGADTQYF. The DNA of the CDR3 is TGTGCCAGCGGGGGGGCAGATACGCAGTATTTT.

V is TRBV12-5 and J is TRBJ1-3; D uncertain. The germline V and J ends were trimmed by 6 bases and 1 base, with 13 bases remaining between them. There are 15 residues in the CDR3. Germline CDR1 and CDR2: LGHNT and FRNRAP. CDR3 in DNA: TGTGCTAGTGGATCTCGGGGTCGGTCTGGAAACACCATATATTTT. It codes for CASGSRGRSGNTIYF. Full variable domain (remainder filled in from reference TRBV12-5 and TRBJ1-3): DARVTQTPRHKVTEMGQEVTMRCQPILGHNTVFWYRQTMMQGLELLAYFRNRAPLDDSGMPKDRFSAEMPDATLATLKIQPSEPRDSAVYFCASGSRGRSGNTIYFGEGSWLTVV.

A word on this clone: This same CDR3 is encoded by further DNA sequences in the sample. The chain is built from TRBV27 and TRBJ1-5; the D is unclear. V lost 3 bases and J lost 0, with 6 bases in between. The CDR3 runs to 14 residues. The germline gives CDR1 MNHEY, CDR2 SMNVEV (reference sequence). The DNA of the CDR3 is TGTGCCAGCAGTTTTGAGGGTAGCAATCAGCCCCAGCATTTT. It is translated as CASSFEGSNQPQHF.

The gene calls are TRBV6-5 and TRBJ1-3, with 7 bases lining up with TRBD1. The CDR3 loop spans 15 amino acids. V dropped 2 bases and J dropped 4; count of bases not matched to a gene: 5. Germline-derived CDR1 and CDR2 are MNHEY and SVGAGI. The CDR3 loop is CASSYQPGQGNTIYF. The CDR3 DNA sequence: TGTGCCAGCAGTTACCAACCGGGACAGGGAAACACCATATATTTT.

The chain couples TRBV6-5 to TRBJ1-2; D remains ambiguous. The germline V and J ends were trimmed by 5 bases and 8 bases, with 15 bases remaining between them. Germline CDR1 is MNHEY and CDR2 is SVGAGI. This CDR3 region has 13 residues. CDR3 sequence reads: CASSEGQVLGYTF. Here the CDR3 DNA reads TGTGCCAGCAGTGAGGGTCAAGTTCTCGGCTACACCTTC.

Only a few counts were recorded for this clone. The chain carries TRBV27 and TRBJ2-6, with D perhaps matching TRBD1 (6 bases). CDR3 length: 14 residues. The V gene lost 6 bases and the J gene lost 1 base, with 7 bases spanning the gap. Germline V gene sequence: CDR1 MNHEY, CDR2 SMNVEV (reference sequence). The CDR3 DNA sequence: TGTGCCAGCAGACAGGGTTCTGGGGCCAACGTCCTGACTTTC. Amino acid sequence: CASRQGSGANVLTF.

This sequence joins TRBV28 and TRBJ2-1, with 9 bases identical to TRBD1. V trimming: 2 bases; J trimming: 6 bases; junction bases outside the gene matches: 5. This CDR3 has 15 amino acids. Germline V gene sequence: CDR1 MDHEN, CDR2 SYDVKM. CDR3: CASSLGGQGGNEQFF. The CDR3 coding sequence is TGTGCCAGCAGTTTAGGGGGACAGGGAGGCAATGAGCAGTTCTTC.

In nucleotides, the CDR3 is TGTGCCAGCTCATTGGCGGGGTATGAAGCTTTCTTT. Its translation is CASSLAGYEAFF. The J gene is TRBJ1-1, the V gene TRBV28; D is unclear. Germline CDR1 is MDHEN and CDR2 is SYDVKM. The CDR3 extends over 12 amino acids. Deletions cut 8 bases from V and 7 bases from J, with 14 bases between. The full variable domain, in which reference TRBV28 and TRBJ1-1 provide the parts outside the CDR3, is DVKVTQSSRYLVKRTGEKVFLECVQDMDHENMFWYRQDPGLGLRLIYFSYDVKMKEKGDIPEGYSVSREKKERFSLILESASTNQTSMYLCASSLAGYEAFFGQGTRLTVV.

The CDR3 bases are TGTGCCAGCAGCGTAGTGGGTAGCGGGTACAATGAGCAGTTCTTC. It specifies CASSVVGSGYNEQFF. V and J are TRBV9 and TRBJ2-1; 7 bases match TRBD2. This CDR3 is 15 amino acids long. Germline V lookup: CDR1 SGDLS, CDR2 YYNGEE. The V gene end was trimmed by 0 bases and the J gene end by 4 bases; junction bases not matched to a gene: 4.

The chain couples TRBV6-6 to TRBJ1-2; D gene uncertain. CDR1 and CDR2 from the germline V gene are MNHNY and SVGAGI (reference sequence). This CDR3 is 12 amino acids long. V lost 5 bases and J lost 5, with 9 bases in between. The CDR3 region has the DNA TGTGCCAGCAGTCCGGAGGTGTATGGCTACACCTTC. Translated, it gives CASSPEVYGYTF.

This sequence joins TRBV4-3 and TRBJ2-7; a possible D gene is TRBD2 (6 bases). Germline assignment: CDR1 LGHNA and CDR2 YSLEER. This CDR3 contains 14 residues. Trimming removed 0 bases from V and 4 bases from J, with 10 bases in between. CDR3 amino acids: CASSQEASAYEQYF. The CDR3 DNA sequence: TGCGCCAGCAGCCAAGAGGCTAGCGCTTACGAGCAGTACTTC.

This chain links TRBV28 with TRBJ1-5, with D unresolved. The CDR3 spans 12 residues. The V and J ends lost 9 bases and 4 bases respectively, with 10 bases between them. Germline lookup yields CDR1 MDHEN and CDR2 SYDVKM. CDR3 loop: CASSEENQPQHF. The CDR3 DNA follows: TGTGCCAGTTCTGAGGAAAATCAGCCCCAGCATTTT.

The chain is built from TRBV6-6 and TRBJ2-7; 8 positions match TRBD1. The germline CDR1 and CDR2 sequences are MNHNY and SVGAGI (reference sequence). Trimming at V came to 8 bases and at J to 5 bases, leaving 8 bases not matched to a gene. The CDR3 sequence is 13 residues long. The CDR3 sequence: CASGRDRPHEQYF. CDR3 nucleotide sequence: TGTGCCAGCGGCCGGGACAGGCCCCACGAGCAGTACTTC.

The V and J genes are TRBV7-9 and TRBJ2-7, with D maybe TRBD1 (6 bases). The germline gives CDR1 SEHNR, CDR2 FQNEAQ (reference sequence). The CDR3 runs to 14 residues. V gave up 5 bases and J gave up 1 base, with 12 bases separating them. CDR3 protein: CASSPRDMSYEQYF. The CDR3 coding sequence is TGTGCCAGCAGCCCCCGGGACATGTCCTACGAGCAGTACTTC.

This chain joins TRBV28 and TRBJ1-5; D not resolved. Germline lookup yields CDR1 MDHEN and CDR2 SYDVKM. CDR3 length: 14 amino acids. V was trimmed by 7 bases and J by 6 bases, leaving 16 bases between them. Here the CDR3 reads CASTLSRLGQPQHF. The CDR3 DNA reads TGTGCCAGCACCCTTTCGAGGCTGGGTCAGCCCCAGCATTTT.

The V gene is TRBV28, the J gene TRBJ2-5, with 10 nucleotides matching TRBD2. Looked up from germline, CDR1 is MDHEN and CDR2 is SYDVKM. Trimming removed 6 bases from V and 4 bases from J; junction bases left unmatched: 11. The CDR3 has 16 residues. CDR3 in amino acids: CASSGGQAGGRETQYF. CDR3 nucleotides: TGTGCCAGCAGCGGTGGGCAAGCGGGAGGGCGAGAGACCCAGTACTTC.

The V gene is TRBV12-5, the J gene TRBJ2-7; 9 bases line up with TRBD1. The CDR3 has 21 amino acids. Trimming at V came to 0 bases and at J to 5 bases, leaving 23 bases not matched to a gene. Germline values: CDR1 LGHNT, CDR2 FRNRAP. CDR3 bases: TGTGCTAGTGGTTTGGTACAAGGGGTAGTTAACACAGGGGGCCCTACTGACGAGCAGTACTTC. Translation: CASGLVQGVVNTGGPTDEQYF. The full variable domain, with the rest looked up from reference TRBV12-5 and TRBJ2-7, is DARVTQTPRHKVTEMGQEVTMRCQPILGHNTVFWYRQTMMQGLELLAYFRNRAPLDDSGMPKDRFSAEMPDATLATLKIQPSEPRDSAVYFCASGLVQGVVNTGGPTDEQYFGPGTRLTVT.